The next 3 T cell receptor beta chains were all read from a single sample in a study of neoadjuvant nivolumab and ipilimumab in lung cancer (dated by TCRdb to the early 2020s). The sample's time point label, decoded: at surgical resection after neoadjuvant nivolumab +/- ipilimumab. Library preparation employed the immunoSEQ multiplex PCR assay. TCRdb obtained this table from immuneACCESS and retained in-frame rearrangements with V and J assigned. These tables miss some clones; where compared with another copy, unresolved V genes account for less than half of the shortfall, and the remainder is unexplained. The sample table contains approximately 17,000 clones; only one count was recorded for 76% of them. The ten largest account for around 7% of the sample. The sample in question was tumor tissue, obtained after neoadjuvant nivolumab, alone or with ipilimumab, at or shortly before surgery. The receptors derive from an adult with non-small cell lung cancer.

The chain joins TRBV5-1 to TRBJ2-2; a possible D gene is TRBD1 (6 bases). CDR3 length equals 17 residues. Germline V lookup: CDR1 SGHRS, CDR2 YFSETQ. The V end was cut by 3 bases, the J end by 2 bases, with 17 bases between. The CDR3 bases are TGCGCCAGCAGCTCGCAAACAGGGTTTTTTAACACCGGGGAGCTGTTTTTT. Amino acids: CASSSQTGFFNTGELFF.

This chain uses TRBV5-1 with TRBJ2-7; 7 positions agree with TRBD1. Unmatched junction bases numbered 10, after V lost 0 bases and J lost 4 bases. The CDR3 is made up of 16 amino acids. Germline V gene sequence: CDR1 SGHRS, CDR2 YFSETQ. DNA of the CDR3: TGCGCCAGCAGCTTGGGGACAGGCTCCGATGGGTACGAGCAGTACTTC. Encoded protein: CASSLGTGSDGYEQYF.

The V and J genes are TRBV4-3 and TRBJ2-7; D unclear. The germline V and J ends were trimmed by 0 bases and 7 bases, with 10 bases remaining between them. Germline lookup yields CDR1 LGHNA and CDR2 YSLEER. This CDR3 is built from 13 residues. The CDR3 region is CASSQDPQFEQYF. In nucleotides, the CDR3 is TGCGCCAGCAGCCAAGACCCGCAGTTTGAGCAGTACTTC.